Sequencing of this T cell receptor beta chain was carried out in a study of tumor and adjacent non-tumor tissue in lung cancer. Overall study results and limits: Tumor tissue had significantly higher TCR diversity than normal lung.

RNA was extracted from bulk tissue without any cell sorting. Newly diagnosed lung cancer patients had thoracic surgery in China, August–November 2014, without prior chemotherapy. This CDR3 is 15 amino acids long. Germline V gene sequence: CDR1 SGHNT, CDR2 YYREEE (reference sequence). Concerning this clonotype: Its antigen is currently unknown. A junction boundary mismatches the germline segment, possibly from a read error.

TCRbeta libraries were built with three rounds of nested PCR, modified from ARM-PCR. From the multiplex PCR reads, TCRdb called clonotypes with MiXCR, one entry per CDR3 protein. The sample lists 200,000 to 250,000 distinct CDR3 sequences, 70% to 75% occurring once. This clonotype originated in a man in his 60s with non-small cell lung cancer. Input material: lung tumor tissue. The chain is built from TRBV5-4 and TRBJ2-3, with D possibly matching TRBD2 (5 bases). The CDR3 spells CANSTSGSHTDTQYF. The CDR3 DNA follows: TGTGCCAACAGCACCTCGGGAAGCCACACAGATACGCAGTATTTT.